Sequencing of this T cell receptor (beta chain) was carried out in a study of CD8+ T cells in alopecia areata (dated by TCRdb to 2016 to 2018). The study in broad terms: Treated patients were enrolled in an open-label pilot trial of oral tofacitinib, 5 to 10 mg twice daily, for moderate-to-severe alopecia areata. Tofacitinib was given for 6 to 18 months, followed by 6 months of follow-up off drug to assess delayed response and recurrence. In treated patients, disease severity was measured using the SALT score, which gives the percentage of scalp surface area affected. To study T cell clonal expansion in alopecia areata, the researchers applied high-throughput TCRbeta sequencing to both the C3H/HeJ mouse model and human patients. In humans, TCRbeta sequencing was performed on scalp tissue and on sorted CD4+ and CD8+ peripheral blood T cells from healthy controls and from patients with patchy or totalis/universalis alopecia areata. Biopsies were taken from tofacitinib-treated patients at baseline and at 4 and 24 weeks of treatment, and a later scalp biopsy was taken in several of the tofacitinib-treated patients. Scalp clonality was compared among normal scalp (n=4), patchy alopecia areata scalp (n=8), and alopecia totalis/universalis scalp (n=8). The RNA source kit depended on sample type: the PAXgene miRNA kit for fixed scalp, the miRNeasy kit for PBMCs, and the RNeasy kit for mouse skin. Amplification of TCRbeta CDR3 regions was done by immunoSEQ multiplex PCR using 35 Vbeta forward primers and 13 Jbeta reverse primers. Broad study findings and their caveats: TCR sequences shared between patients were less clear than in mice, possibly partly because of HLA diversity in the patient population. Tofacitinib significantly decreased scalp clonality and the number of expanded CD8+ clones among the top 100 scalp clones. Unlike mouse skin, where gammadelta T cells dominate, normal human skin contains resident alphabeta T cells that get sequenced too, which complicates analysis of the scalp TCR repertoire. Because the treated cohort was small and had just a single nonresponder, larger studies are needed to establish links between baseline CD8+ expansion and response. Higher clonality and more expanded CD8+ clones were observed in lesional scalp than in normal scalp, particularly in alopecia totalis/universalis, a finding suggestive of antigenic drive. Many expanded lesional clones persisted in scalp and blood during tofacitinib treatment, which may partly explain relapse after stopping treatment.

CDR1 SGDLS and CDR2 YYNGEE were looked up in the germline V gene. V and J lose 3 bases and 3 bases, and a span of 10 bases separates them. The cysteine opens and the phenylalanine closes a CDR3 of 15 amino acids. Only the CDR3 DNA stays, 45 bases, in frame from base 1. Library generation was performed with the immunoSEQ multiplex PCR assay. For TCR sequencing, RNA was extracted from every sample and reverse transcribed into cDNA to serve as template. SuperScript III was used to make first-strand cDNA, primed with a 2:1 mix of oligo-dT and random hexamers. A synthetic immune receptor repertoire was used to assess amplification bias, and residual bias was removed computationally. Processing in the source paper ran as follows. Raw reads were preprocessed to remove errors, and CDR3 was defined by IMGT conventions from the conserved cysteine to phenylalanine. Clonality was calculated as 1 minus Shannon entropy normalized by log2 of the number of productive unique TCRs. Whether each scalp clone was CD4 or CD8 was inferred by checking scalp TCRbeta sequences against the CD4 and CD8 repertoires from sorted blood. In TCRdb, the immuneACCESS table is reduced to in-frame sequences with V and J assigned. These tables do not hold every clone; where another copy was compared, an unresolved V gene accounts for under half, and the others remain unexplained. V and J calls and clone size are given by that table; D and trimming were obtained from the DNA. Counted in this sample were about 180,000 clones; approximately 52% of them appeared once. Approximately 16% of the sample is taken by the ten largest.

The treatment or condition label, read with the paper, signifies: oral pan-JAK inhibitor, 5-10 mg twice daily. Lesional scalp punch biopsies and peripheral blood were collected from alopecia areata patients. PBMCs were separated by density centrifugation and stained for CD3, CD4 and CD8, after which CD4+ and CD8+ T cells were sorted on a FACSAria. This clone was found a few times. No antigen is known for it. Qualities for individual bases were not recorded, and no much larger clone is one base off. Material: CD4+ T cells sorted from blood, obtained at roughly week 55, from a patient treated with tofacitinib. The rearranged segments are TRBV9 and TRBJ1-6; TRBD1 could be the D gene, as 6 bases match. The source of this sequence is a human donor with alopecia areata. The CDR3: CASSEQGGYNSPLHF. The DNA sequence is TGTGCCAGCAGCGAACAGGGTGGCTATAATTCACCCCTCCACTTT.